This TCR beta chain was retrieved from a study of blood T cells in healthy people across ages. It was with a sample-barcoded 5' primer and a J-beta primer mix that a second PCR of about 6 to 12 cycles was run. Every individual sample yielded 2.5 million or more paired-end reads (each containing CDR3). From the 5' RACE reads, TCRdb called clonotypes with MiXCR, one entry per CDR3 protein. This repertoire shows 800,000 or so distinct CDR3 sequences, around 25% found once; its top ten account for approximately 3.7%. This clonotype was recorded a few times. Germline V gene lookup returns CDR1 SQVTM and CDR2 ANQGSEA. Trimming shortened V by 4 bases and J by 7 bases, and 13 bases separated the two germline ends. The CDR3 totals 12 residues. The sample was also reused in another study, on T cells of mothers and their children. That work states: Primer M1S, used in the second PCR, introduced sample barcodes and 2-4 random nucleotides.

The gene calls are TRBV29-1 and TRBJ2-5, with D tentatively TRBD1 or TRBD2 (6 bases each). This TCR came from a boy aged 10-17 years in good health. Sequencing input: blood. The CDR3 nucleotides read TGCAGCGTTGTTAGGGGGGCGGGGACCCAGTACTTC. Translating gives CSVVRGAGTQYF. Using reference TRBV29-1 and TRBJ2-5 for the parts outside the CDR3, the full variable domain is SAVISQKPSRDICQRGTSLTIQCQVDSQVTMMFWYRQQPGQSLTLIATANQGSEATYESGFVIDKFPISRPNLTFSTLTVSNMSPEDSSIYLCSVVRGAGTQYFGPGTRLLVL.